This T cell receptor (beta chain) was identified in a study of blood T cell repertoires in COVID-19. At the level of the study: Donors in the United States, Italy and Spain gave samples during acute or convalescent COVID-19. Sources were T cells, B-cell-depleted T cells, or PBMCs; the material itself was cDNA or gDNA.

The authors' processing: Estimation of nucleated cell counts was performed using reference gene primer amplification. Some clones are missing from TCRdb's copy, which holds only in-frame ones; the method was immunoSEQ multiplex PCR. Clone size and the V and J calls come from that table; the DNA yielded D and trimming. The data hold 85,000 to 130,000 clones, with roughly four fifths observed a single time. Source material: peripheral blood. This TCR came from a man aged 55 to 70 with acute or convalescent COVID-19.

The CDR3 bases are TGTGCCAGCAGCTTTTCGAGCGGGGGGAGAGAGACCCAGTACTTC. Its protein product is CASSFSSGGRETQYF. The chain couples TRBV11-2 to TRBJ2-5, with TRBD2 matching 9 bases. The J segment lost 4 bases and the V segment lost 3 bases, leaving 6 bases of the junction unmatched. CDR3 length equals 15 residues. Per the germline V gene, CDR1 is SGHAT and CDR2 is FQNNGV. Full variable domain (missing parts from reference TRBV11-2 and TRBJ2-5): EAGVAQSPRYKIIEKRQSVAFWCNPISGHATLYWYQQILGQGPKLLIQFQNNGVVDDSQLPKDRFSAERLKGVDSTLKIQPAKLEDSAVYLCASSFSSGGRETQYFGPGTRLLVL.